Listed here are 19 T cell receptor beta chains from one sample, sequenced in a study of Tregs in tolerant kidney transplant recipients. The protocol was immunoSEQ multiplex PCR, while the TCRdb copy is restricted to in-frame clones and leaves out a portion. This sample has 35,000 to 50,000 clones, with just under 97% found just once. For these TCRs, the target antigens are not known. The material sequenced was Tregs from blood cultured with allogeneic cells. The receptor source for this set is a human donor in good health.

V usage is TRBV30 and J usage is TRBJ1-1; TRBD1 matches 8 bases. In germline, CDR1 is GTSNPN, CDR2 SVGIG (reference sequence). J was trimmed by 0 bases and V by 4 bases; bases with no gene match: 19. The CDR3 has 19 residues. The CDR3 DNA reads TGTGCCTGGACCCCAGTTAGGGCCGGGGGACAGGAGTTGAACACTGAAGCTTTCTTT. Its translation: CAWTPVRAGGQELNTEAFF.

This clone turned up a few times. This chain connects TRBV2 to TRBJ1-3; no clear D. The V and J ends lost 6 bases and 4 bases respectively, with 4 bases between them. The CDR3 is 11 amino acids. Germline V lookup: CDR1 SNHLY, CDR2 FYNNEI. CDR3: CASRQGNTIYF. In DNA form, the CDR3 reads TGTGCCAGCAGGCAGGGAAACACCATATATTTT. Variable domain in full (rest from reference TRBV2 and TRBJ1-3): EPEVTQTPSHQVTQMGQEVILRCVPISNHLYFYWYRQILGQKVEFLVSFYNNEISEKSEIFDDQFSVERPDGSNFTLKIRSTKLEDSAMYFCASRQGNTIYFGEGSWLTVV.

This chain uses TRBV28 with TRBJ2-7, with TRBD1 matching over 7 bases. The CDR3 has 15 residues. CDR1 and CDR2 from the germline V gene are MDHEN and SYDVKM. V dropped 2 bases and J dropped 1; count of bases not matched to a gene: 5. CDR3: CASSLMTGWSYEQYF. Here the CDR3 DNA reads TGTGCCAGCAGTTTAATGACAGGGTGGTCCTACGAGCAGTACTTC.

The V call is TRBV5-1, the J call TRBJ2-3, with a tentative D call TRBD2 (6 bases). The V end lost 2 bases, the J end lost 0 bases, and 13 bases lay between the germline ends. Germline loops: CDR1 SGHRS, CDR2 YFSETQ. The CDR3 is 16 amino acids. The CDR3 is CASSFIPGESTDTQYF. The CDR3 bases are TGCGCCAGCAGCTTTATACCGGGGGAGAGCACAGATACGCAGTATTTT. The whole variable domain, remainder taken from reference TRBV5-1 and TRBJ2-3, is KAGVTQTPRYLIKTRGQQVTLSCSPISGHRSVSWYQQTPGQGLQFLFEYFSETQRNKGNFPGRFSGRQFSNSRSEMNVSTLELGDSALYLCASSFIPGESTDTQYFGPGTRLTVL.

The chain uses TRBV13 and TRBJ2-3; D remains ambiguous. The V and J ends lost 0 bases and 5 bases respectively, with 9 bases between them. Germline CDR1 and CDR2: PRHDT and FYEKMQ (reference sequence). This CDR3 is built from 14 residues. The CDR3 DNA reads as TGTGCCAGCAGCTTAGGCCCTAGAGGAGATACGCAGTATTTT. It yields the protein CASSLGPRGDTQYF.

The J gene is TRBJ2-7, the V gene TRBV14; 11 positions agree with TRBD1. V was clipped by 6 bases and J by 3 bases; unmatched bases: 4. CDR3 length: 14 residues. The germline CDR1 and CDR2 sequences are SGHDN and FVKESK. In nucleotides, the CDR3 is TGTGCCAGCAGGTCAGGGACAGGGGGCTACGAGCAGTACTTC. It translates to CASRSGTGGYEQYF. The full variable domain, completed using reference TRBV14 and TRBJ2-7, is EAGVTQFPSHSVIEKGQTVTLRCDPISGHDNLYWYRRVMGKEIKFLLHFVKESKQDESGMPNNRFLAERTGGTYSTLKVQPAELEDSGVYFCASRSGTGGYEQYFGPGTRLTVT.

V and J are TRBV6-1 and TRBJ1-4; perhaps TRBD1 as D (5 bases). V was cut by 6 bases and J by 8 bases, with 16 bases left in between. Germline lookup yields CDR1 MNHNS and CDR2 SASEGT. This CDR3 has 14 amino acids. The CDR3 DNA sequence: TGTGCCAGCAGCTTACGGCAGGGTCGGGAAAAACTGTTTTTT. Its protein product is CASSLRQGREKLFF.

The rearrangement uses TRBV7-9 and TRBJ2-1; 11 bases match TRBD2. Per germline, CDR1 SEHNR and CDR2 FQNEAQ (reference sequence). The CDR3 is 14 amino acids. With 3 bases clipped from V and 10 bases from J, the junction kept 5 bases outside the gene matches. The CDR3 sequence is CASSLGTSGGEQFF. The CDR3 DNA reads as TGTGCCAGCAGCTTGGGGACTAGCGGAGGGGAGCAGTTCTTC.

The chain recombines TRBV18 with TRBJ1-1; unclear D gene. The V end lost 6 bases, the J end lost 5 bases, and 16 bases lay between the germline ends. The CDR3 contains 14 residues. Germline CDR1 and CDR2: KGHSH and LQKENI. DNA for the CDR3: TGTGCCAGCTCCCACGGACCGACGAAGACTGAAGCTTTCTTT. It yields the protein CASSHGPTKTEAFF.

The chain is built from TRBV11-3 and TRBJ1-1, with D hard to call. The V end was cut by 1 base, the J end by 0 bases, with 3 bases between. The CDR3 totals 13 residues. The germline gives CDR1 SGHNT, CDR2 YENEEA. In DNA, the CDR3 is TGTGCCAGCAGCTTAGCTGTGAACACTGAAGCTTTCTTT. As protein: CASSLAVNTEAFF.

This chain links TRBV30 with TRBJ1-2, with 8 bases that match TRBD1. Germline CDR1 is GTSNPN and CDR2 is SVGIG (reference sequence). The CDR3 loop spans 14 amino acids. V shed 3 bases, J shed 4 bases, and the junction held 7 bases outside the gene matches. The CDR3: CAWRAGGLVYGYTF. DNA of the CDR3: TGTGCCTGGAGAGCAGGGGGCTTGGTCTATGGCTACACCTTC.

This clone has just one count. The chain employs TRBV30 and TRBJ1-5; D is perhaps TRBD1 (5 bases). CDR1 and CDR2 (germline): GTSNPN, SVGIG (reference sequence). V was pared by 3 bases and J by 4 bases, with 13 bases between. The CDR3 spans 14 residues. CDR3 sequence: CAWSKGTGNQPQHF. As DNA, the CDR3 is TGTGCCTGGAGCAAAGGGACGGGAAATCAGCCCCAGCATTTT.

The J gene is TRBJ2-2, the V gene TRBV7-2; the match to TRBD2 covers 8 bases. V lost 5 bases to trimming and J lost 4 bases; unmatched junction nucleotides: 6. Germline assignment: CDR1 SGHTA and CDR2 FQGNSA. The CDR3 is 15 amino acids. CDR3 region: CASSPGGAGTGELFF. The DNA of the CDR3 is TGTGCCAGCAGCCCCGGGGGGGCGGGCACCGGGGAGCTGTTTTTT.

This chain joins TRBV2 and TRBJ1-4; 12 positions match TRBD1. J was trimmed by 8 bases and V by 8 bases; bases with no gene match: 6. Per the germline V gene, CDR1 is SNHLY and CDR2 is FYNNEI. This CDR3 has 14 residues. CDR3 sequence (DNA): TGTGCCAGCTTGCCGGGACAGGGGGCAGAAAAACTGTTTTTT. It is translated as CASLPGQGAEKLFF.

This sequence joins TRBV28 and TRBJ2-7; 7 positions agree with TRBD1. Germline-derived CDR1 and CDR2 are MDHEN and SYDVKM. V trimming: 4 bases; J trimming: 0 bases; junction bases outside the gene matches: 12. The CDR3 has 17 residues. CDR3 bases: TGTGCCAGCAGTTCCTATTACTCCGGGACAGACTCCTACGAGCAGTACTTC. Protein: CASSSYYSGTDSYEQYF.

This chain links TRBV11-2 with TRBJ2-7; 9 bases line up with TRBD2. CDR1 is SGHAT, CDR2 FQNNGV, per germline. This CDR3 region has 16 residues. V trimming: 5 bases; J trimming: 5 bases; junction bases outside the gene matches: 13. In DNA form, the CDR3 reads TGTGCCAGCAGCATTTCAACCGGGACTAGCCTAGACGAGCAGTACTTC. This codes for CASSISTGTSLDEQYF.

CDR3 DNA sequence: TGCGCCAGCAGCTTAGGGGTAGGCTATGGCTACACCTTC. This codes for CASSLGVGYGYTF. The chain is built from TRBV5-1 and TRBJ1-2; the D gene is possibly TRBD1 (5 bases). This CDR3 is 13 amino acids long. The V end was cut by 2 bases, the J end by 4 bases, with 9 bases between. The germline V gene encodes CDR1 SGHRS and CDR2 YFSETQ.

As DNA, the CDR3 is TGCGCCAGCAAGGCTAGCGGGGTCAGCTCCTACAATGAGCAGTTCTTC. It encodes CASKASGVSSYNEQFF. This chain links TRBV5-1 with TRBJ2-1; 9 bases map to TRBD2. The V gene end was trimmed by 6 bases and the J gene end by 0 bases; junction bases not matched to a gene: 7. Germline CDR1 reads SGHRS; CDR2 reads YFSETQ. The CDR3 covers 16 residues.

This chain links TRBV19 with TRBJ2-3; perhaps TRBD1 as D (5 bases). Trimming left V 3 bases short and J 2 bases short, with 18 bases between. The CDR3 loop spans 17 amino acids. The germline gives CDR1 LNHDA, CDR2 SQIVND (reference sequence). CDR3 bases: TGTGCCAGTAGTATTGGTGGACAAGGCCTTCACACAGATACGCAGTATTTT. This gives the protein CASSIGGQGLHTDTQYF. Drawing the rest from reference TRBV19 and TRBJ2-3, the complete variable domain is DGGITQSPKYLFRKEGQNVTLSCEQNLNHDAMYWYRQDPGQGLRLIYYSQIVNDFQKGDIAEGYSVSREKKESFPLTVTSAQKNPTAFYLCASSIGGQGLHTDTQYFGPGTRLTVL.